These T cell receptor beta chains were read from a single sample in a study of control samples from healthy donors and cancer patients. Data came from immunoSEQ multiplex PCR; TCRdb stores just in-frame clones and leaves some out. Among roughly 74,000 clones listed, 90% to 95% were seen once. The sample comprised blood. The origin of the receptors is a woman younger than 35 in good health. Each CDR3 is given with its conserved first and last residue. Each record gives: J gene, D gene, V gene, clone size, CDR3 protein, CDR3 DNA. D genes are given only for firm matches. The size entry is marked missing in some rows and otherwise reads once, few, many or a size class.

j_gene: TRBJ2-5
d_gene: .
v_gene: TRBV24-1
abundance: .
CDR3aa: CATSEAGRSQETQYF
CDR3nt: TGTGCCACCAGTGAGGCAGGTCGAAGCCAAGAGACCCAGTACTTC

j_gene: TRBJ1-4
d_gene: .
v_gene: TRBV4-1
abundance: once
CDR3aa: CASSSEVVSWELFF
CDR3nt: TGCGCCAGCAGCTCAGAGGTGGTGTCGTGGGAACTGTTTTTT

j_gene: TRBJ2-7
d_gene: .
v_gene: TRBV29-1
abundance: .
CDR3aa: CSVRPSRGPSSYEQYF
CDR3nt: TGCAGCGTGAGACCATCCCGGGGGCCGAGCTCCTACGAGCAGTACTTC

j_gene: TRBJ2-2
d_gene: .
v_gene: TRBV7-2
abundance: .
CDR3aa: CASSLGFIGELFF
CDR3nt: TGTGCCAGCAGCTTAGGCTTTATCGGGGAGCTGTTTTTT

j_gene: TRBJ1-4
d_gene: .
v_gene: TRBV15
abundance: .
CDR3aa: CATSRDEGGRGEKLFF
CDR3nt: TGTGCCACCAGCAGAGATGAGGGGGGCAGGGGTGAAAAACTGTTTTTT

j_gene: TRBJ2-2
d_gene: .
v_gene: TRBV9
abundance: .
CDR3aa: CASSVRLGVGELFF
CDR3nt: TGTGCCAGCAGCGTACGGTTAGGGGTAGGGGAGCTGTTTTTT

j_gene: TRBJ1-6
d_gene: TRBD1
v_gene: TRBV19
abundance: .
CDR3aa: CASRTTGVDSPLHF
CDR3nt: TGTGCCAGTAGAACCACAGGGGTTGATTCACCCCTCCACTTT

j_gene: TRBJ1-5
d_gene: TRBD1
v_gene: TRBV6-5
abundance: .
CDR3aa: CASSPDRGRGPQHF
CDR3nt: TGTGCCAGCAGTCCCGACAGGGGGCGAGGACCCCAGCATTTT

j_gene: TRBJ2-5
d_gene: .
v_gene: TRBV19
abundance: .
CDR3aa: CASSVRDNSYQETQYF
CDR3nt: TGTGCCAGTAGTGTCAGGGACAACTCGTACCAAGAGACCCAGTACTTC

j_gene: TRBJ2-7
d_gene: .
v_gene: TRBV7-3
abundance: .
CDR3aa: CASSINGGEYEQYF
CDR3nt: TGTGCCAGCAGCATTAACGGGGGAGAATACGAGCAGTACTTC

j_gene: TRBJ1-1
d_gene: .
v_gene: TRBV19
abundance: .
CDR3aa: CASTLRPAFF
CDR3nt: TGTGCCAGTACCCTGCGTCCAGCTTTCTTT

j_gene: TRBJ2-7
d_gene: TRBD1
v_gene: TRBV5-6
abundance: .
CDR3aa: CASSPGQGFPYEQYF
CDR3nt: TGTGCCAGCAGCCCGGGACAGGGGTTTCCCTACGAGCAGTACTTC

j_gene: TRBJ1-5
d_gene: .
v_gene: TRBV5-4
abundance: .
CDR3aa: CASSSDGNQPQHF
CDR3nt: TGTGCCAGCAGCTCCGATGGTAATCAGCCCCAGCATTTT

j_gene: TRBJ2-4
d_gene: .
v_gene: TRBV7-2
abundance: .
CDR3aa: CASSLPSLAKNIQYF
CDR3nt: TGTGCCAGCAGCTTGCCCAGCCTAGCCAAAAACATTCAGTACTTC